The present entry profiles one T cell receptor beta chain with its context. What it binds is not known. Treatment for all HIV-infected participants took place in the United States. An immunoSEQ assay, version v3.0, was performed at survey level. The repertoire was sequenced with immunoSEQ multiplex PCR; TCRdb's copy has only in-frame clones and lacks some. The sample holds roughly 20,000 clones, over 70% seen once. Germline-derived CDR1 and CDR2 are MNHEY and SMNVEV (reference sequence). The CDR3 covers 16 residues. V gave up 6 bases and J gave up 4 bases, with 21 bases separating them. The sample is drawn from a study of long-term antiretroviral therapy in people with HIV. Regarding the study as a whole: Clonal expansions arising prior to ART prevailed in the repertoire at every time point.

Sequenced here: unsorted PBMCs, sampled 0.5 years before starting antiretroviral therapy. This sequence joins TRBV27 and TRBJ1-1; no definite D call. The TCR originated in a young man with HIV. This CDR3 is CASSSLLGPRSTEAFF. CDR3 DNA: TGTGCCAGCAGCTCCCTACTAGGGCCTAGGAGCACTGAAGCTTTCTTT.